This T cell receptor (beta chain) was sequenced for a study of shared clonotypes between healthy human individuals. Original processing methods: ImmunoSEQ junction-only sequences lacked quality scores, so their filtering differed. The table came from immunoSEQ multiplex PCR; TCRdb's copy has only in-frame clones and leaves some out. Clone size and V and J calls were adopted from that table, with D and trimming inferred from the DNA. Of roughly 2.6 million clones listed, just over 90% are singletons. CDR3 length: 13 amino acids. Germline V gives CDR1 LNHDA, CDR2 SQIVND (reference sequence). V lost 1 base and J lost 10, with 13 bases in between. Caucasian adults living in Nashville, Tennessee, provided all samples. Investigators divided CD4+ cells into CD45RA+ naive and CD45RA-negative memory subsets.

Sequenced sample: naive CD4+ T cells sorted from blood. Subset denoted: CD45RA+ positively selected. This receptor was taken from a man younger than 35 in good health. The gene calls are TRBV19 and TRBJ1-2; D call uncertain. CDR3 nucleotide sequence: TGTGCCAGTAGTATAGCTTGGGCAGTTGCCTACACCTTC. It yields the protein CASSIAWAVAYTF.